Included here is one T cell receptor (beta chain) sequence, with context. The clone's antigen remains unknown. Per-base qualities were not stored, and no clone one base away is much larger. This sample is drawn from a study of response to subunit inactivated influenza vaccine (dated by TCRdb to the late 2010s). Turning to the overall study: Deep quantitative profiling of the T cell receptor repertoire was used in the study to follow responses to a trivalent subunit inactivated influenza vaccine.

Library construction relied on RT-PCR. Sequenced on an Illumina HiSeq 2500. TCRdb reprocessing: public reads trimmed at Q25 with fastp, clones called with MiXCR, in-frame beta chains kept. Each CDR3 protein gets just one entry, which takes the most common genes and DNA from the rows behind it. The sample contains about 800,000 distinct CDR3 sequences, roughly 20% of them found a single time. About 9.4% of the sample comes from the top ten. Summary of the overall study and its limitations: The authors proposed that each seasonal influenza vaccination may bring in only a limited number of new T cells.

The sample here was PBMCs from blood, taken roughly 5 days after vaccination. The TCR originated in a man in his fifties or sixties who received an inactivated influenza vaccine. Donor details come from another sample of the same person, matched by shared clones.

The DNA is TGTGCCAGCAGCCCAGCGCCCAGGGGAGGCTACACCTTC. It specifies CASSPAPRGGYTF. This sequence uses TRBV7-9 and TRBJ1-2; TRBD1 might be the D gene, on 6 matching bases. The CDR3 holds 13 amino acids from the cysteine to the phenylalanine. Only the CDR3 DNA is retained, 39 bases long and in frame from the first base. The germline V gene (reference sequence) gives CDR1 as SEHNR and CDR2 as FQNEAQ. V is pared back by 5 bases and J by 8 bases, with 15 bases lying between the germline termini.